This T cell receptor (beta chain) appears in the sequencing data of a study of T cell changes during pregnancy in multiple sclerosis. The repertoire was sequenced with immunoSEQ multiplex PCR; TCRdb's copy has only in-frame clones and lacks some. The sample consists of over 35,000 clones, approximately 92% of them appearing once. Germline V gene data show CDR1 as KGHSH and CDR2 as LQKENI. V trimming: 6 bases; J trimming: 5 bases; junction bases outside the gene matches: 10. The CDR3 runs 16 residues. Material for sequencing was peripheral blood. The sequence was obtained from a female donor with multiple sclerosis, enrolled in a pregnancy study. The chain joins TRBV18 to TRBJ2-2, with TRBD2 identical over 9 bases. The CDR3: CASSPLTSGSTGELFF. As DNA, the CDR3 is TGTGCCAGCTCTCCTTTGACTAGCGGCAGTACCGGGGAGCTGTTTTTT.